This TCR beta chain was sequenced during a study of blood T cell repertoires in COVID-19. Germline CDR1 and CDR2: DFQATT and SNEGSKA (reference sequence). Trimming cost V 3 bases and J 7 bases; bases outside gene matches: 9. The CDR3 is made up of 16 amino acids. The repertoire was sequenced with immunoSEQ multiplex PCR; TCRdb's copy has only in-frame clones and lacks some. The table records fewer than 350,000 clones, roughly 85% of them present only once. V usage is TRBV20-1 and J usage is TRBJ2-2; TRBD2 matches at 12 bases. Sequencing was performed on PBMCs or T cells enriched from blood (not recorded which). The TCR sequence derives from a woman between 50 and 59 years old who had recovered from COVID-19. In DNA, the CDR3 is TGCAGTGCTAGTCCCGGACTAGCGGGGAATGTCGGGGAGCTGTTTTTT. It is translated as CSASPGLAGNVGELFF.